Ten or more counts support the clone carrying this T cell receptor beta chain. This sample is part of a study of T cells in Graves' hyperthyroidism and ophthalmopathy. Germline V lookup: CDR1 KGHSH, CDR2 LQKENI. Between the trimmed V and J ends, which lost 4 bases and 1 base, there was a span of 10 bases. This CDR3 contains 14 residues. Patients affected by ophthalmopathy presented a Clinical Activity Score of at least 3, a NOSPECS grade of at least 4, and disease duration below 3 months. Amplified regions were TCR beta CDR3 sequences from RNA transcripts. The HTBI primer set served for first-round RT-PCR of the TCR CDR3. TCRdb reprocessed the multiplex PCR reads via MiXCR and lists one record per CDR3 protein. Counted here are hundreds of thousands of distinct CDR3 sequences, approximately 15% occurring once; the ten biggest clones make up roughly 4.3%.

The TCR sequence derives from a middle-aged woman with Graves' ophthalmopathy. The specimen was blood. The chain employs TRBV18 and TRBJ1-2; TRBD1 might be the D (5 bases). CDR3 coding DNA: TGTGCCAGCTCACAGGACAACGATAACTATGGCTACACCTTC. Translation: CASSQDNDNYGYTF.